This T cell receptor (beta chain) was sequenced during a study of blood T cell repertoires in COVID-19 (dated by TCRdb to 2018 to 2020). About the study as a whole: The collaborator samples originated in the United States, Italy and Spain and spanned the acute and convalescent phases of COVID-19. The repertoires were released in a freely available public database intended as a resource for research on the immune response to SARS-CoV-2. Where available, HLA class I and class II types were obtained from metadata supplied by the sample provider rather than from assay-based typing. The prospective study material was composed of cDNA or gDNA derived from T cells, B-cell-depleted T cells, or PBMCs. Deeply sampled blood TCRbeta repertoires from subjects exposed to, actively infected with, or recovered from COVID-19 were included in the dataset. The sample metadata nearly always contained a de-identified subject ID, COVID-19 status, age in years and sex. The samples were drawn from the first 160 participants of the ongoing ImmuneRACE study and from 1,254 subjects provided by 6 global collaborators.

A note on this clone: Its antigen is currently not known. No base qualities exist here, and no much larger clone lies one base off it.

The collaborating institutions used their own protocols to collect whole blood in K2EDTA tubes. For TCRbeta analysis, collaborators shipped samples in one of three forms: frozen whole blood, isolated PBMCs, or DNA extracted from either of those sample types. From the germline V gene, CDR1 is MGHRA and CDR2 is YSYEKL. Trimming takes 0 bases off V and 4 bases off J; junction bases not matched to a gene: 3. Including the terminal cysteine and phenylalanine, the CDR3 comprises 15 residues. CDR3 DNA only is kept here, 45 bases in frame from base 1. TCRbeta CDR3 regions were amplified from genomic DNA by means of the immunoSEQ Assay, a bias-controlled multiplex PCR. The authors processed their data as follows. The number of nucleated cells in each sample was estimated from the amplification of reference gene primers within the assay. To quantify the absolute abundance of each unique TCRbeta CDR3 rearrangement, sequence reads were collapsed and filtered. For each sample, productive Simpson clonality was calculated by taking the square root of Simpson's diversity index across productive rearrangements. Drawn from immuneACCESS, this table holds only the in-frame rearrangements with V and J called that TCRdb kept. Clones are partly lost; checked studies trace under half to an unresolved V gene and leave the rest unexplained. The V and J calls and clone size come from that table; D and trimming were worked out from the DNA. The sample table holds about 39,000 clones, of which approximately 85% were seen once. About 4% of the sample comes from the top ten.

Study-wide findings and limitations: The amount of clinical and demographic metadata varied by source and participant and was provided uncurated.

This receptor was identified in a man in his 60s with acute or convalescent COVID-19. The specimen was peripheral blood. Here the chain combines TRBV4-1 and TRBJ2-7; 10 bases in between match TRBD1. The base sequence is TGCGCCAGCAGCCAAGAATTGGGACAGGGGTACGAGCAGTACTTC. This translates into CASSQELGQGYEQYF.